The 32 T cell receptor beta chains given below trace back to one sample, sequenced in a study of blood T cells in healthy people across ages. It was with a sample-barcoded 5' primer and a J-beta primer mix that a second PCR of about 7 to 12 cycles was run. TCRdb independently ran MiXCR on the 5' RACE reads; one entry per CDR3 protein. The table has fewer than 2,000,000 distinct CDR3 sequences, approximately 39% seen once. Input material: blood. These receptors were taken from a human donor in good health.

At least ten counts were recorded for this clonotype. The chain is built from TRBV20-1 and TRBJ2-5, with D hard to call. Trimming left V 5 bases short and J 2 bases short, with 9 bases between. Looked up from germline, CDR1 is DFQATT and CDR2 is SNEGSKA (reference sequence). The CDR3 has 12 amino acids. The DNA for the CDR3 is TGCAGTGCTGGAAGCTATCAAGAGACCCAGTACTTC. This codes for CSAGSYQETQYF.

This clonotype was seen a few times. The CDR3 region has the DNA TGCGCCAGCAGCCCCCAGCGGGTGGATGGCTACACCTTC. Translated: CASSPQRVDGYTF. The chain couples TRBV4-1 to TRBJ1-2; D is undetermined. Germline V gene data show CDR1 as MGHRA and CDR2 as YSYEKL. The CDR3 sequence is 13 residues long. Trimming took off 4 bases at V and 6 bases at J, with 12 bases between the two ends.

Worth noting for this clonotype: The final CDR3 position lacks the conserved phenylalanine or tryptophan, pointing to a likely read error. The chain is built from TRBV29-1 and TRBJ1-2; the match to TRBD1 covers 7 bases. The CDR3 is 12 residues long. J lost 8 bases, V lost 7 bases, and 10 bases had no gene match. Germline CDR1 is SQVTM and CDR2 is ANQGSEA. The CDR3 nucleotides read TGCAGCGCATTACAGGGGACGCGAGGCTACACCATC. Its protein is CSALQGTRGYTI.

The rearrangement uses TRBV9 and TRBJ1-2; D remains unclear. Germline CDR1 reads SGDLS; CDR2 reads YYNGEE. V lost 0 bases and J lost 6, with 15 bases in between. The CDR3 spans 15 residues. CDR3 loop: CASSVEEWVGNGYTF. In DNA form, the CDR3 reads TGTGCCAGCAGCGTAGAAGAGTGGGTAGGGAATGGCTACACCTTC.

The rearrangement links TRBV28 to TRBJ2-5; 8 bases are shared with TRBD1. Looked up from germline, CDR1 is MDHEN and CDR2 is SYDVKM. V trimming: 7 bases; J trimming: 7 bases; junction bases outside the gene matches: 5. The CDR3 loop spans 12 amino acids. The CDR3 is CASNTGGGTQYF. The DNA for the CDR3 is TGTGCCAGCAATACAGGGGGAGGGACCCAGTACTTC.

This clonotype was counted ten times or more. The gene calls are TRBV5-1 and TRBJ2-1; 9 bases map to TRBD1. J was trimmed by 3 bases and V by 4 bases; bases with no gene match: 5. Germline V gene sequence: CDR1 SGHRS, CDR2 YFSETQ. This CDR3 is built from 15 residues. The CDR3 region has the DNA TGCGCCAGCAGCGTTCGACAGGGGGTCTACAATGAGCAGTTCTTC. It translates to CASSVRQGVYNEQFF.

The J gene is TRBJ1-4, the V gene TRBV29-1; possibly TRBD1 for D (6 bases). The CDR3 runs to 14 residues. CDR1 and CDR2 from the germline V gene are SQVTM and ANQGSEA. The ends were cut back, 0 bases at V and 8 bases at J, with 13 bases in the middle. CDR3 region: CSVEENRADEKLFF. The CDR3 nucleotides are TGCAGCGTTGAAGAAAACAGGGCGGACGAAAAACTGTTTTTT.

This clonotype came up a few times. The rearrangement uses TRBV5-1 and TRBJ2-4; unclear D gene. V was trimmed by 0 bases and J by 15 bases, leaving 16 bases between them. CDR3 length: 13 residues. Germline CDR1 SGHRS, CDR2 YFSETQ. The CDR3 protein is CASSLGQETSLYF. CDR3 sequence (DNA): TGCGCCAGCAGCTTGGGGCAGGAGACCTCCCTGTACTTC.

V and J are TRBV4-3 and TRBJ1-4; D unresolved. The CDR3 runs to 16 residues. V was clipped by 1 base and J by 8 bases, with 17 bases between them. Germline loops: CDR1 LGHNA, CDR2 YSLEER. CDR3 sequence: CASSQVSTRALEKLFF. CDR3 coding DNA: TGCGCCAGCAGCCAAGTTTCTACGCGGGCGCTGGAAAAACTGTTTTTT.

As regards this clonotype: Germline is not matched at one junction end, which may reflect a read error. The chain couples TRBV6-5 to TRBJ2-6; D might be TRBD1 (6 bases). The CDR3 runs 17 residues. CDR1 MNHEY and CDR2 SVGAGI come from the germline V gene. The CDR3 loop is CASSYSQGNSGANVPTF. DNA for the CDR3: TGTGCCAGCAGTTACTCGCAGGGGAACTCTGGGGCCAACGTCCCGACTTTC.

Comment on this clonotype: Its ends do not fully match the called genes, so a read error is possible. The gene calls are TRBV20-1 and TRBJ2-5; possibly TRBD1 or TRBD2 for D (5 bases each). Germline-derived CDR1 and CDR2 are DFQATT and SNEGSKA (reference sequence). This CDR3 region has 12 residues. For the CDR3, the DNA is TGTAGTGCTACCGGGACCAAAGAGACCCAGTACTTC. Its translation: CSATGTKETQYF.

The chain couples TRBV11-2 to TRBJ2-2; 9 positions match TRBD1. There are 20 residues in the CDR3. Trimming took 8 bases from V and 4 from J; bases not matched to a gene: 23. Germline V lookup: CDR1 SGHAT, CDR2 FQNNGV. CDR3 coding DNA: TGTGCCAGCCTTCATGTAACCCTCCTCGGACAGGGGTCCGTCACCGGGGAGCTGTTTTTT. Amino acid sequence: CASLHVTLLGQGSVTGELFF.

This clonotype appeared a single time. This sequence joins TRBV4-3 and TRBJ1-1; D might be TRBD1 (5 bases). Germline V gene data show CDR1 as LGHNA and CDR2 as YSLEER. There are 16 residues in the CDR3. Trimming left V 5 bases short and J 4 bases short, with 20 bases between. The CDR3 loop reads CASSEGTDQWGTEAFF. The CDR3 DNA follows: TGCGCCAGCAGCGAGGGGACGGACCAGTGGGGCACTGAAGCTTTCTTT.

This clonotype was picked up a small number of times. The V call is TRBV6-6, the J call TRBJ2-7; 7 bases line up with TRBD2. The junction had 12 bases not matched to a gene; V was cut back by 7 bases and J by 0 bases. Germline CDR1 reads MNHNY; CDR2 reads SVGAGI (reference sequence). The CDR3 is made up of 16 amino acids. The CDR3 DNA reads as TGTGCCAGCACCGGTCGGGGAGGGGTGACCTCCTACGAGCAGTACTTC. Its protein is CASTGRGGVTSYEQYF.

The chain uses TRBV20-1 and TRBJ2-7, with 7 bases that match TRBD1. V lost 3 bases, J lost 5 bases, and 7 bases stayed unmatched. There are 13 residues in the CDR3. Per the germline V gene, CDR1 is DFQATT and CDR2 is SNEGSKA (reference sequence). The CDR3 DNA sequence: TGCAGTGCTAGTAAGGGGGCGGAAAACGAGCAGTACTTC. Protein: CSASKGAENEQYF.

The genes are TRBV21-1 and TRBJ1-6. TRBV21-1 is a pseudogene. The CDR3 runs to 11 residues. The CDR3 DNA reads TGTGCCACCGATTATAATTCACCCCTCCACTTT. This gives the protein CATDYNSPLHF.

The CDR3 spells CASSPGGRRTRYTDTQYF. The CDR3 DNA follows: TGCGCCAGCAGCCCTGGGGGAAGGAGGACTAGATACACAGATACGCAGTATTTT. V and J are TRBV4-3 and TRBJ2-3; TRBD2 matches 7 bases. Germline V lookup: CDR1 LGHNA, CDR2 YSLEER. The CDR3 has 18 amino acids. Trimming cost V 4 bases and J 2 bases; bases outside gene matches: 15.

This chain links TRBV25-1 with TRBJ1-2; D is unresolved. Germline assignment: CDR1 MGHDK and CDR2 SYGVNS. This CDR3 contains 16 residues. V was shortened by 3 bases and J by 8 bases, with 22 bases between the two germline ends. Here the CDR3 reads CASSEGRGPGRRGYTF. The CDR3 DNA sequence: TGTGCCAGCAGTGAGGGTCGAGGGCCAGGCCGCCGGGGCTACACCTTC.

This sequence joins TRBV4-2 and TRBJ1-6; 7 nucleotides line up with TRBD1. The CDR3 totals 16 residues. Germline CDR1 and CDR2: LGHNA and YNFKEQ. Trimming at V came to 1 base and at J to 2 bases, leaving 2 bases not matched to a gene. The CDR3 DNA reads as TGTGCCAGCAGCCAAGGGACAGGTCCCTATAATTCACCCCTCCACTTT. Protein sequence: CASSQGTGPYNSPLHF.

V usage is TRBV4-1 and J usage is TRBJ2-7; 11 bases align to TRBD1. Trimming removed 3 bases from V and 1 base from J; junction bases left unmatched: 5. This CDR3 region has 16 residues. Germline CDR1 reads MGHRA; CDR2 reads YSYEKL. The CDR3 reads CASSHGGDRGSYEQYF. CDR3 DNA: TGCGCCAGCAGCCACGGGGGGGACAGGGGGTCCTACGAGCAGTACTTC.

The V and J genes are TRBV13 and TRBJ1-2; D gene unclear. V dropped 0 bases and J dropped 6 bases, with 14 bases sitting between them. The CDR3 extends over 15 amino acids. Germline V gives CDR1 PRHDT, CDR2 FYEKMQ (reference sequence). CDR3 sequence reads: CASSLGASKTHGYTF. CDR3 sequence (DNA): TGTGCCAGCAGCTTAGGAGCGTCCAAGACGCATGGCTACACCTTC.

The V and J genes are TRBV4-1 and TRBJ2-1, with 7 positions matching TRBD2. CDR1 is MGHRA and CDR2 is YSYEKL in the germline V gene. The junction had 8 bases not matched to a gene; V was cut back by 1 base and J by 2 bases. The CDR3 covers 17 residues. Written as DNA, the CDR3 is TGCGCCAGCAGCCAAGTGGGGGGGGTTCAGCCCTACAATGAGCAGTTCTTC. This sequence encodes CASSQVGGVQPYNEQFF.

The gene calls are TRBV12-3 or TRBV12-4 and TRBJ2-3; the D gene could be TRBD1 or TRBD2 (5 bases each). Trimming took off 8 bases at V and 2 bases at J, with 11 bases between the two ends. The length of the CDR3 is 13 residues. This CDR3 reads CASLVGDTDTQYF. The CDR3 nucleotides read TGTGCCAGCCTTGTGGGGGACACAGATACGCAGTATTTT.

This clonotype was observed once. V is TRBV7-9 and J is TRBJ2-7; D remains unclear. Per the germline V gene, CDR1 is SEHNR and CDR2 is FQNEAQ (reference sequence). This CDR3 contains 14 residues. V lost 3 bases and J lost 0, with 9 bases in between. The CDR3 spells CASSFNQASYEQYF. The CDR3 region has the DNA TGTGCCAGCAGCTTTAATCAGGCCTCCTACGAGCAGTACTTC. Complete variable domain (other parts from reference TRBV7-9 and TRBJ2-7): DTGVSQNPRHKITKRGQNVTFRCDPISEHNRLYWYRQTLGQGPEFLTYFQNEAQLEKSRLLSDRFSAERPKGSFSTLEIQRTEQGDSAMYLCASSFNQASYEQYFGPGTRLTVT.

This clonotype was detected only a few times. V gene TRBV11-3 combines with J gene TRBJ2-4; the D is unclear. V lost 5 bases to trimming and J lost 3 bases, with 11 bases between them. CDR3 length equals 14 residues. Germline CDR1 SGHNT, CDR2 YENEEA. The CDR3 is CASSRNSSKNIQYF. In nucleotides, the CDR3 is TGTGCCAGCAGCCGTAATAGCAGCAAAAACATTCAGTACTTC.

This clonotype appeared many times. This chain joins TRBV5-6 and TRBJ1-2; D call uncertain. The CDR3 extends over 13 amino acids. Germline-derived CDR1 and CDR2 are SGHDT and YYEEEE. Trimming removed 4 bases from V and 4 bases from J, with 11 bases in between. The CDR3 loop is CASSRRRLYGYTF. The CDR3 nucleotides read TGTGCCAGCAGCCGGCGACGGCTCTATGGCTACACCTTC. The complete variable domain, with remaining parts taken from reference TRBV5-6 and TRBJ1-2, reads DAGVTQSPTHLIKTRGQQVTLRCSPKSGHDTVSWYQQALGQGPQFIFQYYEEEERQRGNFPDRFSGHQFPNYSSELNVNALLLGDSALYLCASSRRRLYGYTFGSGTRLTVV.

This chain joins TRBV29-1 and TRBJ2-5, with D possibly being TRBD1 or TRBD2 (5 bases each). Trimming removed 0 bases at V and 2 bases at J, with 16 bases between. Looked up from germline, CDR1 is SQVTM and CDR2 is ANQGSEA. The length of the CDR3 is 16 residues. DNA for the CDR3: TGCAGCGTTGAAGATACTGAGAGCGGACAACAAGAGACCCAGTACTTC. Amino acids: CSVEDTESGQQETQYF.

A few counts support this clonotype. V is TRBV7-2 and J is TRBJ2-7; the D gene could be TRBD1 or TRBD2 (5 bases each). The CDR3 is 12 residues long. Between the trimmed V and J ends, which lost 9 bases and 5 bases, there was a span of 14 bases. In germline, CDR1 is SGHTA, CDR2 FQGNSA. CDR3 DNA sequence: TGTGCCAGTTCCGGGACCCAGCACGAGCAGTACTTC. It codes for CASSGTQHEQYF.

The sample holds a few counts of this clonotype. The chain is built from TRBV6-2 or TRBV6-3 and TRBJ2-7; 12 bases are a match to TRBD2. The V segment lost 6 bases and the J segment 7 bases; nucleotides outside the gene matches: 7. The CDR3 is 14 residues long. Germline V gene lookup returns CDR1 MNHEY and CDR2 SVGEGT. CDR3 residues: CASSRLAGVDEQYF. CDR3 DNA sequence: TGTGCCAGCAGCAGACTAGCGGGGGTTGATGAGCAGTACTTC.

This clonotype was observed at least ten times. Compared with germline, one end of the junction differs, possibly owing to a read error. The chain joins TRBV7-2 to TRBJ1-2; 10 nucleotides match TRBD1. Germline values: CDR1 SGHTA, CDR2 FQGNSA. This CDR3 has 14 amino acids. Here the CDR3 DNA reads TGCGCCAGCAGCCCCGGACAGGGGGGCTATGGCTACACCTTC. It yields the protein CASSPGQGGYGYTF.

The chain joins TRBV7-9 to TRBJ2-7; 8 nucleotides line up with TRBD2. Germline values: CDR1 SEHNR, CDR2 FQNEAQ (reference sequence). V lost 5 bases to trimming and J lost 6 bases; unmatched junction nucleotides: 6. This CDR3 contains 13 residues. The CDR3 loop is CASSRREGSEQYF. The CDR3 nucleotides read TGTGCCAGCAGCCGCCGGGAGGGGTCCGAGCAGTACTTC.

V is TRBV7-2 and J is TRBJ2-1, with D unresolved. Trimming took off 6 bases at V and 5 bases at J, with 11 bases between the two ends. Germline CDR1 is SGHTA and CDR2 is FQGNSA. The CDR3 covers 13 residues. CDR3 residues: CASSSAQHNEQFF. The CDR3 DNA reads TGTGCCAGCAGTTCGGCGCAGCACAATGAGCAGTTCTTC.